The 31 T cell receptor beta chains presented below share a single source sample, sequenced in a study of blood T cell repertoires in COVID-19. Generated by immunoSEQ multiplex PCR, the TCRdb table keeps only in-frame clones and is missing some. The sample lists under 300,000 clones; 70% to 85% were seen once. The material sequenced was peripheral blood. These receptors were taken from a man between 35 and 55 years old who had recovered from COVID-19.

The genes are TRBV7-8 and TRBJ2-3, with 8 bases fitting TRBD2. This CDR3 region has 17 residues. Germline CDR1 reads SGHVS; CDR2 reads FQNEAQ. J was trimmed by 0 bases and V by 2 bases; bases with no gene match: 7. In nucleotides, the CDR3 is TGTGCCAGCAGCTTACTGGGAGCGGGGGCCAGCACAGATACGCAGTATTTT. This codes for CASSLLGAGASTDTQYF.

CDR3 loop: CASSQGSPGLAGNTGELFF. The CDR3 region has the DNA TGTGCCAGCAGCCAAGGGTCCCCGGGACTAGCGGGAAACACCGGGGAGCTGTTTTTT. The V gene is TRBV3-1 (or the pseudogene TRBV3-2), the J gene TRBJ2-2; TRBD2 aligns across 13 bases. The trim removed 1 base at V and 2 bases at J, leaving 7 bases unmatched. Per the germline V gene, CDR1 is LGHDT and CDR2 is YNNKEL (reference sequence). The CDR3 spans 19 residues.

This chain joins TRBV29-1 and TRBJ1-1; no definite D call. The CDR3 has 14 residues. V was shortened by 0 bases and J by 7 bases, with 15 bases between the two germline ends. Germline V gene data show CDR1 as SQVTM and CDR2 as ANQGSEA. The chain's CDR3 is CSVEETVWSGEAFF. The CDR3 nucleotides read TGCAGCGTTGAAGAGACTGTCTGGAGCGGTGAAGCTTTCTTT.

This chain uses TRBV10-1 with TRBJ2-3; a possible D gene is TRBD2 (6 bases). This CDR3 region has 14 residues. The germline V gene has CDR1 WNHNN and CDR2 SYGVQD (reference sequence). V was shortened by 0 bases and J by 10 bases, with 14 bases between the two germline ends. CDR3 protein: CASSESGDGGSQYF. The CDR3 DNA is TGCGCCAGCAGTGAGTCCGGGGACGGGGGTTCGCAGTATTTT.

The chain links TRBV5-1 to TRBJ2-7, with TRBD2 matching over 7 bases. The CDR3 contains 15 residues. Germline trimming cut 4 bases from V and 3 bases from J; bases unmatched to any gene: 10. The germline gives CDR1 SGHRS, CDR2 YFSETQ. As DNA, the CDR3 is TGCGCCAGCAGCCCATCAGCGGGGCTCATCTACGAGCAGTACTTC. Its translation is CASSPSAGLIYEQYF.

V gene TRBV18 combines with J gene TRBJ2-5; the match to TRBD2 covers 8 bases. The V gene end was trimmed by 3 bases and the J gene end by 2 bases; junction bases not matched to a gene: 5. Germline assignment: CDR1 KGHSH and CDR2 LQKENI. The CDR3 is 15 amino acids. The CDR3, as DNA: TGTGCCAGCTCACCGTACAGCGGGAGTCAAGAGACCCAGTACTTC. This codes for CASSPYSGSQETQYF.

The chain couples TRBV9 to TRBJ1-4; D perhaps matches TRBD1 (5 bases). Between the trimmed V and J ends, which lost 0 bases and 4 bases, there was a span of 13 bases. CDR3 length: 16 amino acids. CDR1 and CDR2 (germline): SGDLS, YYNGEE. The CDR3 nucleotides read TGTGCCAGCAGCGTAGGGGAGGGGCAGTATAATGAAAAACTGTTTTTT. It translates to CASSVGEGQYNEKLFF. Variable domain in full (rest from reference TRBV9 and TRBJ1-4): DSGVTQTPKHLITATGQRVTLRCSPRSGDLSVYWYQQSLDQGLQFLIQYYNGEERAKGNILERFSAQQFPDLHSELNLSSLELGDSALYFCASSVGEGQYNEKLFFGSGTQLSVL.

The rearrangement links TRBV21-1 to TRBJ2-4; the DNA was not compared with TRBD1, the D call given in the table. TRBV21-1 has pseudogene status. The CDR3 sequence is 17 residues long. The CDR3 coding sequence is TGTGCCAGCAGCAAAAGGCGGTCGGACAGGGCCTGGGACATTCAGTACTTC. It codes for CASSKRRSDRAWDIQYF.

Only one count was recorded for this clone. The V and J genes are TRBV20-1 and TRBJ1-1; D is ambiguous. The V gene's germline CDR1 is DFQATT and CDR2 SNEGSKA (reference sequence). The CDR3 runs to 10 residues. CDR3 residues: CRALGSEAFF. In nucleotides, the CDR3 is TGCAGGGCCCTCGGGAGTGAAGCTTTCTTT.

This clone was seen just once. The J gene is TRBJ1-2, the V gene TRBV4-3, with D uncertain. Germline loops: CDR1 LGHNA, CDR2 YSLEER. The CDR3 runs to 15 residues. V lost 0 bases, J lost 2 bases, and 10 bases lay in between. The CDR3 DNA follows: TGCGCCAGCAGCCAAGATCCGGTCGTAAACTATGGCTACACCTTC. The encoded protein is CASSQDPVVNYGYTF.

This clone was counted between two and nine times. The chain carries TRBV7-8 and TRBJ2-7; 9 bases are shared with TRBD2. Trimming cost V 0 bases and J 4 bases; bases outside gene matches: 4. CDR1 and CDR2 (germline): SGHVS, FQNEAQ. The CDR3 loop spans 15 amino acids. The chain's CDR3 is CASSLASGGGYEQYF. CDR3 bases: TGTGCCAGCAGCTTAGCTAGCGGGGGCGGGTACGAGCAGTACTTC.

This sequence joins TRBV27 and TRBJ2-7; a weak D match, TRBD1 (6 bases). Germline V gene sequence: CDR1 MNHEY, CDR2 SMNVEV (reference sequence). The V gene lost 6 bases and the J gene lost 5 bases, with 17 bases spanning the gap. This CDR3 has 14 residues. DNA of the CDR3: TGTGCCAGCAGCCATAGAGGGGGTCCGGACGAGCAGTACTTC. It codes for CASSHRGGPDEQYF.

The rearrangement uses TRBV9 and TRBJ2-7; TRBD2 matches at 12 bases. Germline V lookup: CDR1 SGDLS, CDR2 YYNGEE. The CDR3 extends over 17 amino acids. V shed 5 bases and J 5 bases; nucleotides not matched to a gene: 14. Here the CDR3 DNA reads TGTGCCAGCAGTCTCGGACTAGCGGGGAGGAATACCCACGAGCAGTACTTC. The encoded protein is CASSLGLAGRNTHEQYF.

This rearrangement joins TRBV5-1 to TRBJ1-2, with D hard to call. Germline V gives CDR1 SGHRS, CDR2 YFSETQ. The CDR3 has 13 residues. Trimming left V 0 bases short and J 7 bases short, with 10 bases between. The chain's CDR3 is CASSLAQATGYTF. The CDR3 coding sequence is TGCGCCAGCAGCTTGGCGCAGGCTACTGGCTACACCTTC.

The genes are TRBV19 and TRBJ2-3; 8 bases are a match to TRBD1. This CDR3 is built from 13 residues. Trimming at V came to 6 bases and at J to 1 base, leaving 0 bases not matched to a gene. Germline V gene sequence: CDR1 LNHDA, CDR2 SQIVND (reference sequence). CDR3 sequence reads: CASRDRGTDTQYF. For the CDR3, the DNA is TGTGCCAGTAGGGACAGGGGCACAGATACGCAGTATTTT.

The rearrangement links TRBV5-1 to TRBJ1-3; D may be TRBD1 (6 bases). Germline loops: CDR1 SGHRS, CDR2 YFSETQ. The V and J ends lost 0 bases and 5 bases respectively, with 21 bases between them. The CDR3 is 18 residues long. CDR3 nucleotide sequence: TGCGCCAGCAGCTTGGCCGGAGACCACAGGGCTGCTAGAAACACCATATATTTT. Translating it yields CASSLAGDHRAARNTIYF.

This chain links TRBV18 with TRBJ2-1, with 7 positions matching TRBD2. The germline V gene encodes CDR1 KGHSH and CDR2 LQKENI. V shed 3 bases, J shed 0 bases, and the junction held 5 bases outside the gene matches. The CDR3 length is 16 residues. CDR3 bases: TGTGCCAGCTCACCCCAGCGGGATAGCTCCTACAATGAGCAGTTCTTC. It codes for CASSPQRDSSYNEQFF.

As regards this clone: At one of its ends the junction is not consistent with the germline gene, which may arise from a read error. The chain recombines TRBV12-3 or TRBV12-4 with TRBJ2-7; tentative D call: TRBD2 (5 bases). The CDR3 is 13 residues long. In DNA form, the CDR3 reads TGTGCCAGCAGCTCACTAGAGGCCCAGGTTGAGAACTTC. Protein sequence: CASSSLEAQVENF.

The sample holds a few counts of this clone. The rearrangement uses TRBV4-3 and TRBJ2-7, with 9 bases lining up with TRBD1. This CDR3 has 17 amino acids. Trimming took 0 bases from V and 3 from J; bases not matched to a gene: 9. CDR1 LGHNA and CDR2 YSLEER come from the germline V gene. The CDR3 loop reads CASSQDTTGGRSYEQYF. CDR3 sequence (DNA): TGCGCCAGCAGCCAAGATACAACAGGGGGCCGGAGCTACGAGCAGTACTTC.

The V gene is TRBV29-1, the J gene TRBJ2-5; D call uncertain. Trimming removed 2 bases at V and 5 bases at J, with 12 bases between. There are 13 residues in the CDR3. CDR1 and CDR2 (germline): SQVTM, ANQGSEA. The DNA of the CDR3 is TGCAGCGTTGAAAAGATTCCTAGGGAGACCCAGTACTTC. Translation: CSVEKIPRETQYF.

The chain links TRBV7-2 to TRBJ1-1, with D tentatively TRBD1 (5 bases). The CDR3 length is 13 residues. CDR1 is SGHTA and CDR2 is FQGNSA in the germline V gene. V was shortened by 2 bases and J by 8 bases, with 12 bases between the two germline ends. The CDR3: CASSLQGSGEAFF. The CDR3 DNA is TGTGCCAGCAGCTTACAGGGCAGTGGCGAAGCTTTCTTT.

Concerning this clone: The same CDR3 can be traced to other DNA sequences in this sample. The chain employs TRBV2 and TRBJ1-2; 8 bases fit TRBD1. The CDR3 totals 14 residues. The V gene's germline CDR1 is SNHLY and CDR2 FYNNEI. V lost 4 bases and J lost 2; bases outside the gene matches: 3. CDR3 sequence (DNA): TGTGCCAGCAGTGGACAGGGGACAAACTATGGCTACACCTTC. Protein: CASSGQGTNYGYTF.

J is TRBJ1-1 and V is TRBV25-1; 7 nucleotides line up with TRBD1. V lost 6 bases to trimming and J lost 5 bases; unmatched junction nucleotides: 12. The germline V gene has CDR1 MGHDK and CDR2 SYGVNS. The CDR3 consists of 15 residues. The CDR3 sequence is CASRPHPPGGTEAFF. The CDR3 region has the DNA TGTGCCAGCAGACCTCACCCCCCAGGGGGGACTGAAGCTTTCTTT.

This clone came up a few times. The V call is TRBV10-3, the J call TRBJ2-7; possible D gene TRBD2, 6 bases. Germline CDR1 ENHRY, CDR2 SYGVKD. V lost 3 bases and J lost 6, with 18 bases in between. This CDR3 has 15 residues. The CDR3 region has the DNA TGTGCCATCAGTGACCGAGTCGGGAGATCCCCCGAGCAGTACTTC. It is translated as CAISDRVGRSPEQYF.

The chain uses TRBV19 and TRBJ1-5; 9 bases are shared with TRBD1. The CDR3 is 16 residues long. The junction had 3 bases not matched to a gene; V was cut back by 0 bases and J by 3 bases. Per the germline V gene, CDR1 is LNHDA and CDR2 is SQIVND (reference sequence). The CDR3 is CASSIERTGVNQPQHF. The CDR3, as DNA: TGTGCCAGTAGTATAGAGAGGACAGGGGTCAATCAGCCCCAGCATTTT.

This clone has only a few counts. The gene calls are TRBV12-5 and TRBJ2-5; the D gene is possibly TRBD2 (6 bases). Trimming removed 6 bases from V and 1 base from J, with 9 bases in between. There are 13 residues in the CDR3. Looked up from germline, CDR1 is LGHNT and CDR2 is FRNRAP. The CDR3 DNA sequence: TGTGCTAGTGGGCGGGACTTCCAAGAGACCCAGTACTTC. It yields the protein CASGRDFQETQYF.

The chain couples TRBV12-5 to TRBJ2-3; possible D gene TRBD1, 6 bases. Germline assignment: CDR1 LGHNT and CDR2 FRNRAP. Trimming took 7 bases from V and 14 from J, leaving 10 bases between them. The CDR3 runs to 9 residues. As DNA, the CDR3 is TGTGCTAGTGCCGGACAGCTGTATTTT. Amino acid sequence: CASAGQLYF.

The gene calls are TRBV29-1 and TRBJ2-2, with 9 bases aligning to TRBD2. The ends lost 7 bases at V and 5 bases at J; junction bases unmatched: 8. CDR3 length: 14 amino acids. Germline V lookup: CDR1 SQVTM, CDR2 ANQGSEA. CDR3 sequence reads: CSAQGTSLTGELFF. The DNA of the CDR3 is TGCAGCGCCCAAGGGACTAGCTTGACCGGGGAGCTGTTTTTT.

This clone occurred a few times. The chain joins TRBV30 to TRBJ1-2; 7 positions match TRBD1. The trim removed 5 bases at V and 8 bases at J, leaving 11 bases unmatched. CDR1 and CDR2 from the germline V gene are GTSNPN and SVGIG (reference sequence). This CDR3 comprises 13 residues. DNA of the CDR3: TGTGCCTGGCTGACAGGGTCAGTGAGAGGCTACACCTTC. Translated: CAWLTGSVRGYTF.

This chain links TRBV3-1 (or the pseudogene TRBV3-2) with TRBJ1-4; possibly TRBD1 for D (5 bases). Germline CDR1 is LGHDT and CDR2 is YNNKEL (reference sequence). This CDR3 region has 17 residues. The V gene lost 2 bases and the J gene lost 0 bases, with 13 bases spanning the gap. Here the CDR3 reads CASSQTSGLATNEKLFF. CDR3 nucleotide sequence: TGTGCCAGCAGCCAAACCTCAGGGCTTGCAACTAATGAAAAACTGTTTTTT.

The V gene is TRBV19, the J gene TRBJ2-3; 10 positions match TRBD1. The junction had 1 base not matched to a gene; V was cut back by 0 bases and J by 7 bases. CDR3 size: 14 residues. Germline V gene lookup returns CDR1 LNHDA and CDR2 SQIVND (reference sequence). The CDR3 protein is CASSIETGGYTQYF. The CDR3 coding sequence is TGTGCCAGTAGTATAGAGACAGGGGGCTATACGCAGTATTTT.